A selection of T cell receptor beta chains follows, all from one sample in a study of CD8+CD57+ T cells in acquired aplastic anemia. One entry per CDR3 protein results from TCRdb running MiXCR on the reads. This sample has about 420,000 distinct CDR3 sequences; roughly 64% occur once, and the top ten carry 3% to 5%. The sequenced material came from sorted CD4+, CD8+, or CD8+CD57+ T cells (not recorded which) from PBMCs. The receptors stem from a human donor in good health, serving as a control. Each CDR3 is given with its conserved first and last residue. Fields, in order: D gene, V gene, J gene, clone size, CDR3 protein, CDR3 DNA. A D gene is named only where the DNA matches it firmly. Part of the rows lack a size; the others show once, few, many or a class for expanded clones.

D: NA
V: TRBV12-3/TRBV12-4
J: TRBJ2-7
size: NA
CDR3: CARSLVGSYEQYF
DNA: TGTGCTAGGAGCTTAGTCGGAAGTTACGAGCAGTACTTC

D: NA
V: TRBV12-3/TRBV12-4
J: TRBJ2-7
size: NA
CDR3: CASSGKTAYEQYF
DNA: TGTGCCAGCAGTGGAAAGACCGCCTACGAGCAGTACTTC

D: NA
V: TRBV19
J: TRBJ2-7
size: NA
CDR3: CARSIPRGGEQYF
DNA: TGTGCCAGGAGTATCCCAAGGGGCGGCGAGCAGTACTTC

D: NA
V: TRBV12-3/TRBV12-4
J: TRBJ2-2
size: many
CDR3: CASSFGLPNTGELFF
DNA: TGTGCCAGCAGTTTTGGCCTCCCAAACACCGGGGAGCTGTTTTTT

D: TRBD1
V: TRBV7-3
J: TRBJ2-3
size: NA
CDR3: CASSRQGVADTQYF
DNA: TGTGCCAGCAGCAGACAGGGTGTTGCAGATACGCAGTATTTT

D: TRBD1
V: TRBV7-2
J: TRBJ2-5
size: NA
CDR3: CASSGGQGAQKTQYF
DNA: TGTGCCAGCAGCGGCGGACAGGGGGCGCAAAAGACCCAGTACTTC

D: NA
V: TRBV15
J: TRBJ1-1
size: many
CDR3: CATSSTWNTEAFF
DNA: TGTGCCACCAGCAGTACCTGGAACACTGAAGCTTTCTTT

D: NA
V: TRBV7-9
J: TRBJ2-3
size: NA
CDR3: CATSIDSTVTQYF
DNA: TGTGCCACCAGCATCGATTCCACAGTTACGCAGTATTTT

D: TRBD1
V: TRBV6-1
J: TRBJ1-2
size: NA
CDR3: CASGSTGNYGCTF
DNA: TGTGCCAGCGGTTCGACAGGGAACTATGGCTGCACCTTC

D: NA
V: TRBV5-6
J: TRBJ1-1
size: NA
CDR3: CASSFGLIVTEAFF
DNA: TGTGCCAGCAGCTTTGGGCTCATTGTTACTGAAGCTTTCTTT

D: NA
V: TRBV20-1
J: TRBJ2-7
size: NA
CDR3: CAGKGGGASYEQYF
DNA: TGCGCGGGAAAGGGTGGGGGAGCTTCCTACGAGCAGTACTTC

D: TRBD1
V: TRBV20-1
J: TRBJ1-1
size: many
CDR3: CSAKKQGGVNTEAFF
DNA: TGCAGTGCTAAAAAACAGGGGGGAGTGAACACTGAAGCTTTCTTT

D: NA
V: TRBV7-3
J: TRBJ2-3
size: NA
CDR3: CASSLGTRYTDTQYF
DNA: TGTGCCAGCAGCTTAGGGACACGTTATACAGATACGCAGTATTTT

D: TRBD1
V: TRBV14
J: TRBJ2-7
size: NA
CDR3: CGGGQANCEQYF
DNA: TGTGGCGGCGGACAGGCCAATTGCGAGCAGTACTTC

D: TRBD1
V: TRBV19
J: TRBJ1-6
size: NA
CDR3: CASSVSGQGLGPPQHF
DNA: TGTGCCAGTAGTGTATCGGGACAGGGGTTGGGGCCGCCCCAGCACTTT

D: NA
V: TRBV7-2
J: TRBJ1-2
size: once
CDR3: CASSLPRQQQTHYTF
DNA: TGTGCCAGCAGCCTGCCTAGACAGCAACAGACCCACTACACCTTC

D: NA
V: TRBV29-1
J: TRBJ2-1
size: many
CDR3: CSARDTGTQSSYNEQFF
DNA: TGCAGCGCCAGAGATACCGGGACTCAAAGTTCCTACAATGAGCAGTTCTTC

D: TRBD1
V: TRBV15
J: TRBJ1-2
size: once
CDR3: CATSLGQEFTF
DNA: TGTGCCACCAGCTTAGGACAGGAGTTTACCTTC

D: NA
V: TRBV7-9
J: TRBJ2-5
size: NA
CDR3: CASSPWDVETQYF
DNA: TGTGCCAGCAGCCCCTGGGACGTCGAGACCCAGTACTTC

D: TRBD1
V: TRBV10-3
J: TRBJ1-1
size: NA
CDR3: CATRQGGGGAEAFF
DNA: TGCGCCACCAGACAGGGGGGGGGTGGGGCTGAAGCTTTCTTT

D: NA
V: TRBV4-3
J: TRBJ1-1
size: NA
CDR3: CASSQDLRGAFF
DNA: TGCGCCAGCAGCCAAGATCTTCGGGGGGCTTTCTTT

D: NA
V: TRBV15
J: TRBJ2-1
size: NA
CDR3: CATSRDLGWAHSYNEQFF
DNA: TGTGCCACCAGCAGAGATTTGGGGTGGGCCCACTCCTACAATGAGCAGTTCTTC

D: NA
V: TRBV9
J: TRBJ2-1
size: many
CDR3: CAGSEPGQDYNEQFF
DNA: TGTGCCGGCAGCGAGCCGGGTCAAGATTACAATGAGCAGTTCTTC

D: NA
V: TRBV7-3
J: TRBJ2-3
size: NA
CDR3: CASSLAGPGQYF
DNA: TGTGCCAGCAGCCTCGCCGGACCTGGCCAGTATTTT

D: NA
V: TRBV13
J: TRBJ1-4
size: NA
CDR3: CASSPVVWLEKLFF
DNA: TGTGCCAGCTCTCCGGTAGTCTGGTTGGAAAAACTGTTTTTT

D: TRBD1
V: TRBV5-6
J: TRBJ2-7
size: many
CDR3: CASSLSRTGFVYEQYF
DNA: TGTGCCAGCAGCTTATCGAGGACAGGGTTTGTCTACGAGCAGTACTTC

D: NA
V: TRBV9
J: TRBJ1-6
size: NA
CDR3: CASSSGQFPPLNF
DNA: TGTGCCAGCAGTTCCGGACAGTTTCCACCCCTCAACTTT

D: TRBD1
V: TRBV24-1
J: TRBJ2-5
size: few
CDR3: CATSERGQGISETQYF
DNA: TGTGCCACCAGTGAACGGGGACAGGGGATCTCAGAGACCCAGTACTTC

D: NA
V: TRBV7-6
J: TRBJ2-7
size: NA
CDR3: CASSLEGGAGDEQYF
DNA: TGTGCCAGCAGCTTAGAGGGGGGGGCAGGGGACGAGCAGTACTTC

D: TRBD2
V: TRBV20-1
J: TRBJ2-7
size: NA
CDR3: CSATRLAGSYEQYF
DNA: TGCAGTGCTACGCGACTAGCGGGCTCCTACGAGCAGTACTTC

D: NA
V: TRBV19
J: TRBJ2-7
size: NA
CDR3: CASSQPASWRGEQYF
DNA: TGCGCCAGCAGCCAGCCGGCGTCCTGGCGTGGGGAGCAGTACTTC

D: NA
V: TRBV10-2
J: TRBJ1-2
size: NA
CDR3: CATNNGQNYGYFF
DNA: TGTGCCACCAACAATGGGCAGAACTATGGCTATTTCTTC

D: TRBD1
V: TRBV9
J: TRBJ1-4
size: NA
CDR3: CASSVLGPGQGNEKLFF
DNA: TGTGCCAGCAGCGTTTTGGGACCGGGACAGGGTAATGAAAAACTGTTTTTT

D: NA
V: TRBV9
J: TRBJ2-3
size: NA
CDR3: CASSVVGGHTDTQYF
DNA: TGTGCCAGCAGCGTAGTGGGCGGGCACACAGATACGCAGTATTTT

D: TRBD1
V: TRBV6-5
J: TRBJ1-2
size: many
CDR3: CASSAPGQSFYGYTF
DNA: TGTGCCAGCAGTGCTCCGGGACAGTCTTTCTATGGCTACACCTTC

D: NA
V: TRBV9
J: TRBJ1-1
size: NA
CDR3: CASNLGQPGTEAFF
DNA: TGTGCCAGCAACCTTGGACAGCCTGGCACCGAAGCTTTCTTT

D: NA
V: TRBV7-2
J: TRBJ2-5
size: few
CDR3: CASSLHPVGRETQYF
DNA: TGTGCCAGCAGCTTACATCCGGTGGGTAGAGAGACCCAGTACTTC

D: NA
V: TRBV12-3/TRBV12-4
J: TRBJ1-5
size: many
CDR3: CASSPGTNSNQPQHF
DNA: TGTGCCAGCAGTCCCGGGACAAATAGCAATCAGCCCCAGCATTTT

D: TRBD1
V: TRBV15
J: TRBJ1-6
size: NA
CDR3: CATSSTGGLGGSPLHF
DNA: TGTGCCACCAGCTCTACAGGGGGCCTTGGGGGTTCACCCCTCCACTTT

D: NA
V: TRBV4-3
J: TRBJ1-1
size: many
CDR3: CASSYFGDSPNTEAFF
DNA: TGCGCCAGCAGCTACTTCGGAGACAGTCCGAACACTGAAGCTTTCTTT

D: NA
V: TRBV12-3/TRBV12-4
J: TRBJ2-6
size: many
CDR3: CASSQGGPGANVLTF
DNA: TGTGCCAGCAGTCAGGGGGGGCCTGGGGCCAACGTCCTGACTTTC

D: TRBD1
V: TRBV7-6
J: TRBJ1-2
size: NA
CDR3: CASKTRQGRGYTF
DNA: TGTGCCAGCAAGACAAGACAGGGCCGTGGCTACACCTTC

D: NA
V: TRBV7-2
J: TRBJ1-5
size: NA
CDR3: CASSVHAGGEPQHF
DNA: TGTGCCAGCAGCGTCCACGCGGGGGGGGAGCCCCAGCATTTT

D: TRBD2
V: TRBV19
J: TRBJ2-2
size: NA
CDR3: CASSILAGATTGLLFF
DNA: TGTGCCAGTAGTATCCTAGCGGGGGCGACGACCGGTTTGCTGTTTTTT

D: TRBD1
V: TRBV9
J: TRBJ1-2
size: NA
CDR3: CASRTTGDGYTF
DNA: TGTGCCAGCAGGACGACAGGGGATGGCTACACCTTC

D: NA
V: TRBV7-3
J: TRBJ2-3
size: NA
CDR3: CATSLRTRQAETSYF
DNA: TGTGCCACCAGCTTACGGACAAGGCAGGCAGAGACGTCATATTTT

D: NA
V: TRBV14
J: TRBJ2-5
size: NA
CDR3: CASSLVLPETQYF
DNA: TGTGCCAGCAGCCTGGTCCTCCCCGAGACCCAGTACTTC

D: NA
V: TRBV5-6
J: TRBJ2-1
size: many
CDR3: CASSLVVPSSYNEQFF
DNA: TGTGCCAGCAGCTTGGTGGTTCCAAGCTCCTACAATGAGCAGTTCTTC

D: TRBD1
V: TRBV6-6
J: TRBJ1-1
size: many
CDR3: CASSQGAGTEAFF
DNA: TGTGCCAGCAGCCAGGGGGCCGGCACTGAAGCTTTCTTT

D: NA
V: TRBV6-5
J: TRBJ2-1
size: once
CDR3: CASRDVPRQNEQFF
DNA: TGTGCCAGCAGAGACGTACCCAGACAGAATGAGCAGTTCTTC

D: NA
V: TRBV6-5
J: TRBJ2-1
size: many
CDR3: CASSPRGARGQFF
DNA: TGTGCCAGCAGTCCGAGAGGGGCCCGAGGGCAGTTCTTC

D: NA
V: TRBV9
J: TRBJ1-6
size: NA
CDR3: CASSARMDSPLHF
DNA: TGTGCCAGCAGTGCCCGTATGGATTCTCCCCTCCACTTT

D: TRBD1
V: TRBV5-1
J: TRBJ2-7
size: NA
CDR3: CTSSLGTGSVHEQYF
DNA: TGCACCAGCAGCCTGGGGACAGGGAGTGTTCACGAGCAGTACTTC

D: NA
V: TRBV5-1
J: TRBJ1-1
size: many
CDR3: CASKRVPDTEAFF
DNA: TGCGCCAGCAAAAGGGTTCCGGACACTGAAGCTTTCTTT

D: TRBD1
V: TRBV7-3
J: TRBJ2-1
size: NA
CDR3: CASSSTGGNEQFF
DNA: TGTGCCAGCAGCTCGACAGGGGGCAATGAGCAGTTCTTC